The 20 T cell receptor beta chains given below trace back to one sample, sequenced in a study of blood T cells in healthy people across ages. Then a second PCR, running roughly 7 to 11 cycles, was carried out with a sample-barcoded 5' primer and a J-beta primer mix. TCRdb independently ran MiXCR on the 5' RACE reads; one entry per CDR3 protein. This table holds about a million distinct CDR3 sequences, around two fifths found once. The specimen sequenced was blood. The receptor set was obtained from a young man in good health.

This clonotype was counted a few times. J is TRBJ2-1 and V is TRBV16, with unresolved D. CDR1 is KGHSY and CDR2 is FQNENV in the germline V gene. The CDR3 is made up of 13 amino acids. V was clipped by 1 base and J by 7 bases, with 8 bases between them. CDR3 nucleotide sequence: TGTGCCAGCAGCCAATACCGAGAGAATGAGCAGTTCTTC. This gives the protein CASSQYRENEQFF. Complete variable domain (other parts from reference TRBV16 and TRBJ2-1): GEEVAQTPKHLVRGEGQKAKLYCAPIKGHSYVFWYQQVLKNEFKFLISFQNENVFDETGMPKERFSAKCLPNSPCSLEIQATKLEDSAVYFCASSQYRENEQFFGPGTRLTVL.

This clonotype was seen a few times. The chain has TRBV30 and TRBJ2-3; D gene unclear. CDR1 and CDR2 (germline): GTSNPN, SVGIG (reference sequence). This CDR3 has 13 residues. V gave up 0 bases and J gave up 5 bases, with 9 bases separating them. CDR3 region: CAWSVIVRDTQYF. As DNA, the CDR3 is TGTGCCTGGAGTGTAATTGTGAGAGATACGCAGTATTTT.

Many counts were recorded for this clonotype. CDR3 bases: TGTGCCAGCAGTGTACAGGGGGCCGATAATGAAAAACTGTTTTTT. Translating it yields CASSVQGADNEKLFF. The chain joins TRBV12-3 or TRBV12-4 to TRBJ1-4; 9 bases align to TRBD1. There are 15 residues in the CDR3. Trimming took 5 bases from V and 4 from J; bases not matched to a gene: 5.

CDR3: CASSYSIQGSSGYTF. CDR3 coding DNA: TGTGCCAGCAGTTACTCGATACAGGGCAGCAGTGGCTACACCTTC. The chain has TRBV6-5 and TRBJ1-2, with TRBD1 as a possible D gene (6 bases). Trimming pared 0 bases from V and 7 bases from J, leaving 15 bases between. The CDR3 sequence is 15 residues long. From germline, CDR1 is MNHEY and CDR2 SVGAGI.

This clonotype occurred many times. This chain connects TRBV7-2 to TRBJ1-4, with D perhaps matching TRBD1 (5 bases). V was pared by 4 bases and J by 5 bases, with 14 bases between. Germline CDR1 and CDR2: SGHTA and FQGNSA. There are 15 residues in the CDR3. The CDR3 is CASSSQGGANEKLFF. The CDR3 region has the DNA TGTGCCAGCAGCTCCCAAGGTGGGGCCAATGAAAAACTGTTTTTT. The whole variable domain, remainder taken from reference TRBV7-2 and TRBJ1-4, is GAGVSQSPSNKVTEKGKDVELRCDPISGHTALYWYRQSLGQGLEFLIYFQGNSAPDKSGLPSDRFSAERTGGSVSTLTIQRTQQEDSAVYLCASSSQGGANEKLFFGSGTQLSVL.

The chain uses TRBV12-3 or TRBV12-4 and TRBJ1-2; D is ambiguous. The CDR3 extends over 15 amino acids. Trimming stripped 7 bases from V and 7 bases from J, with 22 bases between. CDR3 coding DNA: TGTGCCAGCACCTCCCGGGCGAACTTAACCTCTGGCTACACCTTC. Its protein product is CASTSRANLTSGYTF.

The chain couples TRBV3-1 to TRBJ1-6; weak D call: TRBD1 (6 bases). CDR1 is LGHDT and CDR2 is YNNKEL in the germline V gene (reference sequence). This CDR3 has 16 amino acids. V lost 4 bases and J lost 10, with 20 bases in between. CDR3 in amino acids: CASSRAPGGLDSPLHF. CDR3 DNA: TGTGCCAGCAGCCGAGCCCCGGGGGGCCTAGACTCACCCCTCCACTTT. Combining the CDR3 with reference TRBV3-1 and TRBJ1-6 gives the whole variable domain DTAVSQTPKYLVTQMGNDKSIKCEQNLGHDTMYWYKQDSKKFLKIMFSYNNKELIINETVPNRFSPKSPDKAHLNLHINSLELGDSAVYFCASSRAPGGLDSPLHFGNGTRLTVT.

The CDR3 bases are TGTGCCATCAGTGAGGGGGTAAGCACTGAAGCTTTCTTT. Amino acid sequence: CAISEGVSTEAFF. V gene TRBV10-3 combines with J gene TRBJ1-1; D is uncertain. There are 13 residues in the CDR3. Germline loops: CDR1 ENHRY, CDR2 SYGVKD. With 2 bases removed from V and 4 bases from J, the gap between germline ends came to 8 bases.

This chain joins TRBV4-2 and TRBJ1-1; D is ambiguous. Trimming cost V 0 bases and J 1 base, with 12 bases left between them. Germline-derived CDR1 and CDR2 are LGHNA and YNFKEQ. CDR3 length: 16 amino acids. In DNA, the CDR3 is TGTGCCAGCAGCCAAGATTGGGCAGAACGGAACACTGAAGCTTTCTTT. Protein product: CASSQDWAERNTEAFF.

The chain is built from TRBV7-6 and TRBJ1-5; D is perhaps TRBD1 (5 bases). The CDR3 contains 15 residues. Trimming shortened V by 1 base and J by 4 bases, and 11 bases separated the two germline ends. Germline-derived CDR1 and CDR2 are SGHVS and FNYEAQ. CDR3 sequence (DNA): TGTGCCAGCAGCTTAGAGGCAGGGTATAATCAGCCCCAGCATTTT. Residues: CASSLEAGYNQPQHF.

The chain carries TRBV28 and TRBJ1-1; D may be TRBD1 (6 bases). CDR3 length: 13 residues. Trimming removed 11 bases at V and 5 bases at J, with 18 bases between. CDR1 is MDHEN, CDR2 SYDVKM, per germline. The CDR3, as DNA: TGTGCCCACGCCGGAGGGGGGAGGACTGAAGCTTTCTTT. Its protein is CAHAGGGRTEAFF.

This sequence joins TRBV7-3 and TRBJ1-6, with 7 nucleotides matching TRBD1. This CDR3 has 16 amino acids. Per germline, CDR1 SGHTA and CDR2 FQGTGA. V dropped 5 bases and J dropped 10; count of bases not matched to a gene: 14. DNA for the CDR3: TGTGCCAGCAGCCCTCCAAGACAGGGTTTAGGGTCACCCCTCCACTTT. Amino acids: CASSPPRQGLGSPLHF.

The rearrangement joins TRBV6-6 to TRBJ1-5; the D gene is possibly TRBD1 (5 bases). From germline, CDR1 is MNHNY and CDR2 SVGAGI (reference sequence). Trimming cost V 7 bases and J 3 bases, with 10 bases left between them. The CDR3 length is 13 residues. CDR3 nucleotides: TGTGCCAGCAAACAGGACACCAATCAGCCCCAGCATTTT. This sequence encodes CASKQDTNQPQHF.

The gene calls are TRBV24-1 and TRBJ2-1, with 9 positions matching TRBD2. J gave up 4 bases and V 10 bases, and 4 bases lay outside the gene matches. Germline CDR1 KGHDR, CDR2 SFDVKD. The CDR3 is 13 residues long. This CDR3 is CATGTSRYNEQFF. For the CDR3, the DNA is TGTGCCACGGGGACTAGCCGTTACAATGAGCAGTTCTTC.

This chain links TRBV12-3 or TRBV12-4 with TRBJ1-1; D gene ambiguous. V was trimmed by 8 bases and J by 4 bases, leaving 17 bases between them. The CDR3 consists of 14 residues. In DNA form, the CDR3 reads TGTGCCAGCCATAAGGTAGCAGGATCCACTGAAGCTTTCTTT. As protein: CASHKVAGSTEAFF.

As regards this clonotype: A much larger clone differs from this one at a single base, so this may be a read error. V is TRBV4-3 and J is TRBJ1-5; D is uncertain. The CDR3 has 14 amino acids. Germline lookup yields CDR1 LGHNA and CDR2 YSLEER. Trimming took 4 bases from V and 4 from J, leaving 11 bases between them. CDR3 loop: CASSPEVGNQPQHF. The CDR3 DNA follows: TGCGCCAGCAGCCCAGAGGTAGGGAATCAGCCCCAGCATTTT.

This clonotype has a handful of counts. The chain joins TRBV12-5 to TRBJ1-6; TRBD1 aligns across 7 bases. This CDR3 has 16 residues. After removal of 1 base from V and 9 bases from J, the junction contained 9 bases not matched to a gene. Germline V gives CDR1 LGHNT, CDR2 FRNRAP. CDR3 coding DNA: TGTGCTAGTGGTTTGGACTTAGACAGGGCTGGTTCACCCCTCCACTTT. Protein sequence: CASGLDLDRAGSPLHF.

This clonotype occurred many times. The V gene is TRBV24-1, the J gene TRBJ2-3; D gene ambiguous. The CDR3 covers 13 residues. Germline-derived CDR1 and CDR2 are KGHDR and SFDVKD. The germline V and J ends were trimmed by 3 bases and 9 bases, with 12 bases remaining between them. CDR3 DNA: TGTGCCACCAGTGATCCCGAAGTAGGAACGCAGTATTTT. Protein: CATSDPEVGTQYF.

This clonotype occurred a few times. The chain couples TRBV4-3 to TRBJ1-1; no clear D. The germline V and J ends were trimmed by 0 bases and 1 base, with 9 bases remaining between them. The length of the CDR3 is 15 residues. Germline assignment: CDR1 LGHNA and CDR2 YSLEER. This CDR3 is CASSQELAGNTEAFF. As DNA, the CDR3 is TGCGCCAGCAGCCAAGAATTAGCCGGGAACACTGAAGCTTTCTTT.

Concerning this clonotype itself: A much more abundant neighbour one base away suggests this may be a read error. The rearrangement joins TRBV29-1 to TRBJ1-2, with unresolved D. CDR1 is SQVTM and CDR2 is ANQGSEA in the germline V gene. This CDR3 is built from 15 residues. Deletions cut 7 bases from V and 2 bases from J, with 20 bases between. CDR3 loop: CSANYRQRNNYGYTF. CDR3 in DNA: TGCAGCGCGAATTACCGTCAGAGGAACAACTATGGCTACACCTTC.